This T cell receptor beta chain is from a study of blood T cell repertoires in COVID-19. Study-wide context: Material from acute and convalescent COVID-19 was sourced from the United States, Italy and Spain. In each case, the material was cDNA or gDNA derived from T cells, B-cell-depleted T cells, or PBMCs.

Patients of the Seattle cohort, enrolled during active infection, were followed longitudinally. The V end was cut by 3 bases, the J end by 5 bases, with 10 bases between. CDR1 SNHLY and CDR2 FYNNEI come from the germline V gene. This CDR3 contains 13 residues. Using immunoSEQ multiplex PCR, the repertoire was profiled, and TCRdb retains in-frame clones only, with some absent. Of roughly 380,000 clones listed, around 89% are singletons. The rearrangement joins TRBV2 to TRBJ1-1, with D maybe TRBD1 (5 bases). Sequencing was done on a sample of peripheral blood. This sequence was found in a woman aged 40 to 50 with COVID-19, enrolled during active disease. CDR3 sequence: CASSEKGMTEAFF. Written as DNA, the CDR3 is TGTGCCAGCAGTGAGAAGGGGATGACTGAAGCTTTCTTT. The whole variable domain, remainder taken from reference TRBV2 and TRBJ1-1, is EPEVTQTPSHQVTQMGQEVILRCVPISNHLYFYWYRQILGQKVEFLVSFYNNEISEKSEIFDDQFSVERPDGSNFTLKIRSTKLEDSAMYFCASSEKGMTEAFFGQGTRLTVV.